Listed here are 21 T cell receptor beta chains from one sample, sequenced in a study of T-cell reconstitution after alpha-beta-depleted transplantation in children. During its preparation, the TCRbeta library received unique molecular identifiers. TCRdb reprocessed the PCR reads via MiXCR and lists one record per CDR3 protein. Of around 250,000 distinct CDR3 sequences listed, 9.9% are singletons. Sequencing was performed on PBMCs from the stem cell graft donor, taken from the stem cell graft. The receptors shown here come from a human donor who donated a stem cell graft to a child with SCID.

This clonotype was seen only a few times. The chain joins TRBV6-5 to TRBJ2-5; TRBD1 matches at 9 bases. The CDR3 loop spans 14 amino acids. CDR1 is MNHEY and CDR2 is SVGAGI in the germline V gene. Trimming at V came to 4 bases and at J to 5 bases, leaving 5 bases not matched to a gene. This CDR3 is CASSWDRDSETQYF. CDR3 coding DNA: TGTGCCAGCAGTTGGGACAGGGATTCTGAGACCCAGTACTTC.

The V call is TRBV27, the J call TRBJ1-1; D is perhaps TRBD1 (6 bases). V lost 8 bases to trimming and J lost 4 bases, with 20 bases between them. The CDR3 spans 15 residues. CDR1 MNHEY and CDR2 SMNVEV come from the germline V gene (reference sequence). The CDR3 sequence is CASGTLQGYSTEAFF. The DNA for the CDR3 is TGTGCCAGCGGCACACTACAGGGCTATTCCACTGAAGCTTTCTTT.

This clonotype was picked up a small number of times. The chain joins TRBV27 to TRBJ2-3; D is uncertain. Deletions cut 1 base from V and 0 bases from J, with 5 bases between. This CDR3 has 14 residues. Germline CDR1 reads MNHEY; CDR2 reads SMNVEV (reference sequence). CDR3 protein: CASSLWPSTDTQYF. As DNA, the CDR3 is TGTGCCAGCAGTTTATGGCCTAGCACAGATACGCAGTATTTT.

This sequence joins TRBV11-1 and TRBJ2-3; D unresolved. The CDR3 length is 13 residues. Looked up from germline, CDR1 is SGHAT and CDR2 is FQDESV (reference sequence). V shed 5 bases and J shed 15 bases, with 21 bases lying between them. CDR3 sequence reads: CASSPRPGQPPYF. The CDR3 DNA reads as TGTGCCAGCAGCCCACGGCCCGGGCAGCCGCCCTATTTT.

The CDR3: CSVLAGGPSTGELFF. The CDR3 DNA sequence: TGCAGCGTTCTAGCGGGGGGGCCAAGCACCGGGGAGCTGTTTTTT. V is TRBV29-1 and J is TRBJ2-2; the match to TRBD2 covers 12 bases. The V segment lost 5 bases and the J segment 4 bases; nucleotides outside the gene matches: 5. The CDR3 runs 15 residues. Per the germline V gene, CDR1 is SQVTM and CDR2 is ANQGSEA.

In its sample, this clonotype was seen a few times. This sequence joins TRBV20-1 and TRBJ2-3, with a weak D call TRBD1 (6 bases). The germline V and J ends were trimmed by 0 bases and 4 bases, with 14 bases remaining between them. CDR1 and CDR2 from the germline V gene are DFQATT and SNEGSKA (reference sequence). The length of the CDR3 is 15 residues. This CDR3 reads CSARDSQGWADTQYF. The DNA for the CDR3 is TGCAGTGCTAGAGATTCCCAGGGGTGGGCAGATACGCAGTATTTT.

The chain couples TRBV14 to TRBJ2-1; 12 bases match TRBD2. Germline assignment: CDR1 SGHDN and CDR2 FVKESK. The CDR3 runs to 16 residues. Trimming cost V 4 bases and J 1 base; bases outside gene matches: 2. The CDR3: CASSRGLAGSYNEQFF. The DNA for the CDR3 is TGTGCCAGCAGCCGAGGACTAGCGGGATCCTACAATGAGCAGTTCTTC.

This chain connects TRBV4-1 to TRBJ2-1; D uncertain. The CDR3 is made up of 19 amino acids. Germline CDR1 is MGHRA and CDR2 is YSYEKL. The V end lost 1 base, the J end lost 0 bases, and 19 bases lay between the germline ends. The CDR3: CASSQVLTPNWGSYNEQFF. CDR3 nucleotide sequence: TGCGCCAGCAGCCAAGTTTTGACCCCTAATTGGGGCTCCTACAATGAGCAGTTCTTC.

The V call is TRBV4-1, the J call TRBJ1-6; D call uncertain. CDR1 is MGHRA and CDR2 is YSYEKL in the germline V gene. The CDR3 covers 14 residues. The V and J ends lost 3 bases and 7 bases respectively, with 10 bases between them. In nucleotides, the CDR3 is TGCGCCAGCAGCCAGGAAAGGCGGAATTCACCCCTCCACTTT. Encoded protein: CASSQERRNSPLHF.

This clonotype was seen only a few times. This rearrangement joins TRBV29-1 to TRBJ2-7; 13 positions agree with TRBD2. The CDR3 length is 13 residues. Trimming took 6 bases from V and 3 from J; bases not matched to a gene: 2. Germline V gives CDR1 SQVTM, CDR2 ANQGSEA. CDR3 region: CSVRTSGGYEQYF. CDR3 bases: TGCAGCGTGCGGACTAGCGGGGGCTACGAGCAGTACTTC.

The sample holds a few counts of this clonotype. V usage is TRBV7-9 and J usage is TRBJ2-3; 11 bases map to TRBD2. CDR3 length: 14 amino acids. The V gene's germline CDR1 is SEHNR and CDR2 FQNEAQ (reference sequence). With V trimmed by 6 bases and J by 3 bases, 2 bases remained unmatched. CDR3 protein: CASRTSGVTDTQYF. The CDR3, as DNA: TGTGCCAGCAGGACTAGCGGGGTTACAGATACGCAGTATTTT.

The chain carries TRBV27 and TRBJ2-1; TRBD2 is a possible D gene (6 bases). In germline, CDR1 is MNHEY, CDR2 SMNVEV (reference sequence). The ends were cut back, 3 bases at V and 1 base at J, with 10 bases in the middle. The CDR3 length is 15 residues. The CDR3 DNA reads TGTGCCAGCAGTTTTGGGGCGGGGTCCTACAATGAGCAGTTCTTC. This codes for CASSFGAGSYNEQFF.

This clonotype was counted at least ten times. The rearrangement uses TRBV6-5 and TRBJ2-3; D uncertain. Germline lookup yields CDR1 MNHEY and CDR2 SVGAGI. The V end was cut by 0 bases, the J end by 1 base, with 5 bases between. The CDR3 runs 14 residues. Here the CDR3 reads CASSYSSRTDTQYF. The CDR3 DNA sequence: TGTGCCAGCAGTTACTCGAGTCGCACAGATACGCAGTATTTT.

This clonotype was counted a few times. The rearrangement joins TRBV5-1 to TRBJ1-2; D might be TRBD1 (5 bases). The V end lost 3 bases, the J end lost 5 bases, and 17 bases lay between the germline ends. This CDR3 is 15 amino acids long. Looked up from germline, CDR1 is SGHRS and CDR2 is YFSETQ. For the CDR3, the DNA is TGCGCCAGCAGCTCGTGGACATCGGAGGGGTATGGCTACACCTTC. Translating it yields CASSSWTSEGYGYTF.

A few counts support this clonotype. The CDR3 nucleotides read TGTGCCAGCAGTTACCGGCAGGGTGGGCGACTAGGACACAATGAGCAGTTCTTC. Its protein is CASSYRQGGRLGHNEQFF. This chain joins TRBV6-5 and TRBJ2-1, with a weak D call TRBD2 (6 bases). Looked up from germline, CDR1 is MNHEY and CDR2 is SVGAGI. V was clipped by 2 bases and J by 5 bases, with 22 bases between them. The CDR3 sequence is 18 residues long.

This clonotype was found a few times. The chain links TRBV5-1 to TRBJ2-1; 13 bases agree with TRBD2. V lost 4 bases, J lost 1 base, and 5 bases stayed unmatched. This CDR3 region has 17 residues. Germline CDR1 and CDR2: SGHRS and YFSETQ. The CDR3 loop is CASSPGLAGRSYNEQFF. The CDR3 nucleotides read TGCGCCAGCAGCCCGGGACTAGCGGGGCGTTCCTACAATGAGCAGTTCTTC.

The CDR3 spells CASSSGRTQYF. The CDR3 nucleotides are TGTGCCAGCTCTTCGGGCCGGACCCAGTACTTC. The chain combines TRBV18 with TRBJ2-5; D gene unclear. CDR3 length: 11 amino acids. CDR1 and CDR2 (germline): KGHSH, LQKENI. V was trimmed by 6 bases and J by 7 bases, leaving 9 bases between them.

This clonotype showed up many times. The DNA of the CDR3 is TGTGCCAGCAGCCCCCGTCTAGTTGGGGAGCAGTTCTTC. Its translation is CASSPRLVGEQFF. This chain links TRBV11-2 with TRBJ2-1; D gene uncertain. The germline V and J ends were trimmed by 5 bases and 10 bases, with 15 bases remaining between them. The CDR3 has 13 amino acids. The germline gives CDR1 SGHAT, CDR2 FQNNGV.

This chain joins TRBV18 and TRBJ2-1; possibly TRBD1 for D (6 bases). This CDR3 has 16 residues. Per the germline V gene, CDR1 is KGHSH and CDR2 is LQKENI. The V end was cut by 8 bases, the J end by 3 bases, with 20 bases between. This chain's CDR3 is CASGGQTTFLYNEQFF. For the CDR3, the DNA is TGTGCCAGCGGCGGACAGACCACATTCCTCTACAATGAGCAGTTCTTC.

This clonotype has more than one count but fewer than ten. This chain links TRBV20-1 with TRBJ2-7; D possibly corresponds to TRBD2 (5 bases). The CDR3 sequence is 14 residues long. Germline V gene sequence: CDR1 DFQATT, CDR2 SNEGSKA (reference sequence). Trimming shortened V by 2 bases and J by 3 bases, and 14 bases separated the two germline ends. This CDR3 reads CSARTRAGLYEQYF. Here the CDR3 DNA reads TGCAGTGCTAGAACGCGGGCAGGCCTCTACGAGCAGTACTTC.

This clonotype showed up many times. This chain uses TRBV27 with TRBJ2-3, with 7 bases lining up with TRBD1. This CDR3 comprises 12 residues. With 7 bases clipped from V and 9 bases from J, the junction kept 7 bases outside the gene matches. Germline V lookup: CDR1 MNHEY, CDR2 SMNVEV (reference sequence). DNA for the CDR3: TGTGCCAGCACCCAGCCGGGACAGACGCAGTATTTT. Translated: CASTQPGQTQYF.